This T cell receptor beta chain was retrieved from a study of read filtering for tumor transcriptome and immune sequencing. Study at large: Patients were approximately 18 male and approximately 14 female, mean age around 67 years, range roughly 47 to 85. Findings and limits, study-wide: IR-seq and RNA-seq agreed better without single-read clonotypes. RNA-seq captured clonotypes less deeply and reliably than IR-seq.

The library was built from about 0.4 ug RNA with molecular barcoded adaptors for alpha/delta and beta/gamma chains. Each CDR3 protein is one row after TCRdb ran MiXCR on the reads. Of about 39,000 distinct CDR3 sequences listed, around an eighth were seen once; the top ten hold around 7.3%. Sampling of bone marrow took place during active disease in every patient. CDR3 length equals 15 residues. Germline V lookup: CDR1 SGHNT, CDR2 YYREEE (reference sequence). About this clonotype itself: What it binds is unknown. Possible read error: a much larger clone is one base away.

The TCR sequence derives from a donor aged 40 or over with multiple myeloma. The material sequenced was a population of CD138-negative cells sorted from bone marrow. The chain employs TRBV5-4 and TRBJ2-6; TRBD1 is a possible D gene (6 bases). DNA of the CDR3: TGTGCCAGCGGCTTGCAGGGGACTGGGGCCAACGTCCTGACTTTC. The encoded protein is CASGLQGTGANVLTF. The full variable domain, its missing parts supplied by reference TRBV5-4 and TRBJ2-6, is ETGVTQSPTHLIKTRGQQVTLRCSSQSGHNTVSWYQQALGQGPQFIFQYYREEENGRGNFPPRFSGLQFPNYSSELNVNALELDDSALYLCASGLQGTGANVLTFGAGSRLTVL.